This T cell receptor beta chain was retrieved from a study of vaccination effects on CD4 cells after COVID-19. Study information: Vaccine administered to participants consisted of two doses of either BNT162b2 or mRNA-1273. Study-wide findings and caveats: Marked clonal contraction of infection- and vaccine-induced clones was seen late after vaccination.

Profiling relied on immunoSEQ multiplex PCR, and the TCRdb table lists in-frame clones only, not all of them. Among under 80,000 clones listed, about 79% were seen once. Peptide-pool stimulation followed by sequencing identified expanded antigen-specific CD4+ clonotypes in the ViraFEST assay. The culture ran for under eleven days, and then CD4+ T cells were isolated. Each vaccine recipient was nucleocapsid antibody negative and had no prior SARS-CoV-2 infection. Days 3 and 7 saw half the medium replaced with IL-2 medium. To note about this clone: Its antigen is unidentified.

J lost 2 bases, V lost 0 bases, and 13 bases had no gene match. Germline V gene sequence: CDR1 SGHRS, CDR2 YFSETQ. This CDR3 is 19 amino acids long. This chain uses TRBV5-1 with TRBJ2-3, with 9 bases identical to TRBD2. The sequence derives from a human donor who received a COVID-19 vaccine. The source was CD4+ T cells from PBMCs cultured with SARS-CoV-2 spike peptides, collected before COVID-19 vaccination. The CDR3 region has the DNA TGCGCCAGCAGCTTGGTAGGGAGGGGTAGCGGGGGATACACAGATACGCAGTATTTT. Protein product: CASSLVGRGSGGYTDTQYF.